These 10 T cell receptor beta chains share one sample of origin, sequenced in a study of beta chain features in type 1 diabetes. The isolated RNA, all of it, was reverse transcribed, so expressed TCRB transcripts were what got sequenced. Profiled with immunoSEQ multiplex PCR; TCRdb holds only in-frame clones, not every one. The sample holds about 930,000 clones, 17% seen once. Sequencing input: naive CD4+ T cells from blood. Every receptor here comes from a woman aged 18 to 35 in good health.

The chain carries TRBV6-6 and TRBJ2-7; 7 nucleotides match TRBD2. J was trimmed by 5 bases and V by 5 bases; bases with no gene match: 12. In germline, CDR1 is MNHNY, CDR2 SVGAGI (reference sequence). The CDR3 runs to 15 residues. CDR3 sequence: CASSGLRVAGDEQYF. The CDR3 DNA reads as TGTGCCAGCAGTGGGCTTAGAGTTGCGGGAGACGAGCAGTACTTC.

The J gene is TRBJ1-1, the V gene TRBV11-2; no reliable D call. The CDR3 sequence is 13 residues long. The germline V and J ends were trimmed by 5 bases and 5 bases, with 12 bases remaining between them. CDR1 is SGHAT and CDR2 is FQNNGV in the germline V gene. CDR3 nucleotides: TGTGCCAGCAGCAAATCGCTAAGGACTGAAGCTTTCTTT. It encodes CASSKSLRTEAFF.

This chain links TRBV28 with TRBJ2-1, with D uncertain. CDR1 and CDR2 (germline): MDHEN, SYDVKM. The CDR3 is 16 residues long. With 11 bases removed from V and 8 bases from J, the gap between germline ends came to 28 bases. Written as DNA, the CDR3 is TGTGCCTCTCATCAAGGACCTTACGTAGGTACCGATGAGCAGTTCTTC. Translated, it gives CASHQGPYVGTDEQFF.

This clone has a handful of counts. The chain joins TRBV5-1 to TRBJ2-1; 9 bases line up with TRBD2. The CDR3 is 15 amino acids. V lost 4 bases, J lost 5 bases, and 7 bases stayed unmatched. Germline assignment: CDR1 SGHRS and CDR2 YFSETQ. CDR3 residues: CASSGTTSGNNEQFF. In DNA form, the CDR3 reads TGCGCCAGCAGCGGTACGACTAGCGGAAACAATGAGCAGTTCTTC.

The V call is TRBV9, the J call TRBJ2-5, with a possible D match to TRBD2 (6 bases). The CDR3 has 14 amino acids. Germline loops: CDR1 SGDLS, CDR2 YYNGEE. Deletions cut 1 base from V and 2 bases from J, with 9 bases between. CDR3 region: CASSVLATQETQYF. CDR3 DNA sequence: TGTGCCAGCAGCGTACTAGCGACACAAGAGACCCAGTACTTC.

This clone has only a few counts. This rearrangement joins TRBV5-1 to TRBJ2-1, with 10 bases matching TRBD2. V shed 4 bases, J shed 12 bases, and the junction held 16 bases outside the gene matches. CDR3 length equals 16 residues. From germline, CDR1 is SGHRS and CDR2 YFSETQ. This chain's CDR3 is CASSPQKAGGPGGQFF. CDR3 bases: TGCGCCAGCAGCCCACAAAAAGCGGGAGGGCCCGGCGGGCAGTTCTTC.

The V gene is TRBV6-5, the J gene TRBJ2-2, with D unresolved. This CDR3 contains 13 residues. Germline assignment: CDR1 MNHEY and CDR2 SVGAGI. V was pared by 5 bases and J by 3 bases, with 7 bases between. The CDR3 DNA reads TGTGCCAGCAGTGCCGACTACACCGGGGAGCTGTTTTTT. This encodes CASSADYTGELFF.

The CDR3 protein is CASSPNGGGPGTDTQYF. CDR3 sequence (DNA): TGTGCCAGCAGCCCTAATGGGGGAGGGCCTGGGACAGATACGCAGTATTTT. This chain connects TRBV28 to TRBJ2-3; TRBD2 agrees at 7 bases. The germline CDR1 and CDR2 sequences are MDHEN and SYDVKM. The J segment lost 3 bases and the V segment lost 6 bases, leaving 15 bases of the junction unmatched. This CDR3 is built from 17 residues.

The chain links TRBV19 to TRBJ2-2; tentatively, D is TRBD2 (6 bases). The V end lost 6 bases, the J end lost 5 bases, and 16 bases lay between the germline ends. The CDR3 length is 15 residues. Germline V gene data show CDR1 as LNHDA and CDR2 as SQIVND (reference sequence). The CDR3 nucleotides read TGTGCCAGTAGCCCCCTGCGGGGTTTGACCGGGGAGCTGTTTTTT. Amino acids: CASSPLRGLTGELFF.

The chain couples TRBV7-2 to TRBJ2-3, with 9 bases that match TRBD2. There are 16 residues in the CDR3. The germline CDR1 and CDR2 sequences are SGHTA and FQGNSA. V dropped 2 bases and J dropped 4; count of bases not matched to a gene: 7. CDR3 loop: CASSLLAGQVADTQYF. The CDR3 region has the DNA TGTGCCAGCAGCTTACTAGCGGGGCAAGTGGCAGATACGCAGTATTTT.